This section outlines one T cell receptor (beta chain) sequence together with its context. These data belong to a study of shared clonotypes between healthy human individuals. Trimming removed 5 bases from V and 5 bases from J; junction bases left unmatched: 6. There are 15 residues in the CDR3. Germline CDR1 SGHAT, CDR2 FQNNGV. Every donor, a Caucasian adult, lived in Nashville, Tennessee. TCRdb's copy holds only in-frame clones and misses some; the assay was immunoSEQ multiplex PCR. The sample lists 950,000 to 1,300,000 clones, under 80% occurring once. This clonotype was obtained from a man aged 18 to 30 in good health. This chain joins TRBV11-2 and TRBJ1-6, with 7 bases matching TRBD1. The specimen sequenced was memory CD4+ T cells sorted from blood. The subset here: CD45RA-negative fraction. The chain's CDR3 is CASSATGANNSPLHF. The CDR3 nucleotides read TGTGCCAGCAGCGCAACAGGGGCCAATAATTCACCCCTCCACTTT.